Below, 7 T cell receptor beta chains from the same sample are listed, as sequenced in a study of T cell responses to AZD1222 COVID-19 vaccine. Clones were read by immunoSEQ multiplex PCR, and TCRdb kept only the in-frame ones, dropping some. The sample includes some 120,000 clones, roughly 88% of them seen just once. The sample in question was peripheral blood, obtained 28 days after the second AZD1222 dose. All receptors derive from an adult who received the AZD1222 COVID-19 vaccine.

The chain is built from TRBV15 and TRBJ1-4; perhaps TRBD1 as D (5 bases). The V gene's germline CDR1 is LNHNV and CDR2 YYDKDF (reference sequence). V was clipped by 0 bases and J by 0 bases, with 8 bases between them. The CDR3 runs to 16 residues. CDR3 DNA: TGTGCCACCAGCAGAGATACAGGACCAACTAATGAAAAACTGTTTTTT. Translated: CATSRDTGPTNEKLFF.

This chain joins TRBV5-4 and TRBJ2-3; possible D gene TRBD2, 5 bases. V lost 4 bases and J 8 bases, leaving 17 bases between the germline ends. From germline, CDR1 is SGHNT and CDR2 YYREEE (reference sequence). The CDR3 covers 14 residues. CDR3 sequence: CASSTEGIYGTQYF. The CDR3 region has the DNA TGTGCCAGCAGCACCGAGGGAATTTATGGTACGCAGTATTTT.

The rearrangement uses TRBV7-9 and TRBJ1-1; TRBD1 agrees at 7 bases. In germline, CDR1 is SEHNR, CDR2 FQNEAQ (reference sequence). CDR3 size: 15 residues. The V segment lost 3 bases and the J segment 5 bases; nucleotides outside the gene matches: 9. The CDR3 here is CASSLWDSRETEAFF. CDR3 coding DNA: TGTGCCAGCAGCTTGTGGGACAGCCGGGAGACTGAAGCTTTCTTT.

The chain is built from TRBV6-5 and TRBJ2-5; D possibly matches TRBD1 or TRBD2 (5 bases each). This CDR3 region has 16 residues. Germline V gives CDR1 MNHEY, CDR2 SVGAGI. V shed 0 bases and J shed 1 base, with 12 bases lying between them. The CDR3 protein is CASSYSGTDIQETQYF. DNA of the CDR3: TGTGCCAGCAGTTACTCCGGGACGGACATCCAAGAGACCCAGTACTTC.

The chain combines TRBV2 with TRBJ2-6; D perhaps matches TRBD1 (5 bases). The length of the CDR3 is 16 residues. Trimming removed 4 bases at V and 1 base at J, with 11 bases between. CDR1 and CDR2 from the germline V gene are SNHLY and FYNNEI. The CDR3 loop reads CASSVPRASGANVLTF. The CDR3, as DNA: TGTGCCAGCAGTGTTCCCAGGGCTTCTGGGGCCAACGTCCTGACTTTC.

The chain employs TRBV6-5 and TRBJ2-7, with a tentative D call TRBD1 (7 bases). The CDR3 spans 15 residues. V shed 6 bases and J shed 2 bases, with 17 bases lying between them. Germline CDR1 is MNHEY and CDR2 is SVGAGI. The CDR3 protein is CASSLQGTEAYEQYF. The CDR3 DNA is TGTGCCAGCAGCCTACAGGGGACTGAGGCCTACGAGCAGTACTTC.

The V call is TRBV6-5, the J call TRBJ1-3; 7 bases map to TRBD1. Germline trimming cut 6 bases from V and 4 bases from J; bases unmatched to any gene: 9. This CDR3 contains 15 residues. The germline V gene has CDR1 MNHEY and CDR2 SVGAGI. CDR3 in amino acids: CASSRGGADGNTIYF. CDR3 in DNA: TGTGCCAGCAGCAGAGGGGGCGCAGACGGAAACACCATATATTTT.